What follows are 7 T cell receptor beta chains derived from one specimen sequenced in a study of T cell clusters in autoimmune cytopenias. TRB was amplified from about 260 ng of peripheral blood genomic DNA per sample. TRB rearrangements were amplified by touch-down multiplex PCR with mixed TRB-A/B primers. TCRdb re-called the multiplex PCR reads; every CDR3 protein appears as one record, without DNA. Across approximately 11,000 distinct CDR3 sequences, the top ten clones capture about 3.1% of the sample. The same data also went into a second study, on T cell repertoires in aging, cancer and after chemotherapy.

The sample taken for sequencing was peripheral blood. These receptors were obtained from a human donor in good health.

The chain joins TRBV6-2 or TRBV6-3 to TRBJ2-7. This CDR3 has 13 residues. Germline V gene data show CDR1 as MNHEY and CDR2 as SVGEGT. CDR3 residues: CASSYRVPTEQYF.

The V and J genes are TRBV7-2 and TRBJ2-5; TCRdb picks TRBD1, but there is no DNA to check that call. The CDR3 length is 14 residues. The germline V gene encodes CDR1 SGHTA and CDR2 FQGNSA. Here the CDR3 reads CASSLISGGETQYF.

Its frequency marks this clonotype as medium-sized. The chain combines TRBV30 with TRBJ1-2; TCRdb's assignment of TRBD1 cannot be checked, as there is no DNA. CDR3 length: 12 residues. CDR1 is GTSNPN, CDR2 SVGIG, per germline (reference sequence). The CDR3 region is CAWDRVGDGYTF.

Frequency places this clonotype as medium-sized (0.01 to 0.1%). The rearrangement joins TRBV6-5 to TRBJ1-1; TCRdb's D call, TRBD1, is unchecked because there is no DNA. The CDR3 has 15 residues. The germline V gene has CDR1 MNHEY and CDR2 SVGAGI. CDR3 protein: CASSFRTVMNTEAFF.

The rearrangement links TRBV18 to TRBJ2-1; the D call of TRBD1 rests on TCRdb alone, since no DNA is present to check it. The CDR3 is 16 residues long. CDR1 KGHSH and CDR2 LQKENI come from the germline V gene. CDR3 region: CASSYTGTGGSNEQFF.

This chain joins TRBV5-1 and TRBJ2-7; TCRdb indicates TRBD1, and absent DNA this call remains unverified. The germline V gene encodes CDR1 SGHRS and CDR2 YFSETQ. This CDR3 spans 14 amino acids. The chain's CDR3 is CASSIQGISYEQYF.

Measured by frequency, this clonotype is medium-sized. This chain joins TRBV7-6 and TRBJ2-7; TCRdb outputs TRBD2, but without DNA this stays unchecked. Germline lookup yields CDR1 SGHVS and CDR2 FNYEAQ. The CDR3 is 15 amino acids. CDR3 protein: CASSPQGAGDYEQYF. The complete variable domain, with remaining parts taken from reference TRBV7-6 and TRBJ2-7, reads GAGVSQSPRYKVTKRGQDVALRCDPISGHVSLYWYRQALGQGPEFLTYFNYEAQQDKSGLPNDRFSAERPEGSISTLTIQRTEQRDSAMYRCASSPQGAGDYEQYFGPGTRLTVT.